These T cell receptor beta chains were read from a single sample in a study of cytomegalovirus exposure and HLA in healthy donors. The protocol was immunoSEQ multiplex PCR, while the TCRdb copy is restricted to in-frame clones and leaves out a portion. The sample contains under 200,000 clones, around 77% of which appear only once. The sequencing input was PBMCs. The receptors here all came from a man aged 60 to 75 in good health and CMV-seronegative. Each CDR3 is given with its conserved first and last residue. A D gene is named only where the DNA matches it firmly. Where a row states a size, it is once, few, many or the class of an expanded clone; other rows omit it.

clone_size j_call d_call v_call cdr3_nt cdr3_aa
- TRBJ2-7 - TRBV7-8 TGTGCCAGCAGCTTAGGCCAGGGGTGGTACTTC CASSLGQGWYF
- TRBJ1-1 - TRBV2 TGTGCCAGCAACCGGCAGACAGTGAACACTGAAGCTTTCTTT CASNRQTVNTEAFF
few TRBJ1-2 TRBD1 TRBV5-1 TGCGCCAGCAGCTACCAGGGGGAGGAAGGCTACCCCTTC CASSYQGEEGYPF
- TRBJ1-6 - TRBV2 TGTGCCAGCAGCTCCGGAGCAGATAATTCACCCCTCCACTTT CASSSGADNSPLHF
- TRBJ2-7 TRBD1 TRBV5-1 TGCGCCAGCAGCTCGACAGGGGTCGTGTACGAGCAGTACTTC CASSSTGVVYEQYF
- TRBJ1-2 TRBD1 TRBV19 TGTGCCAGTAGGGGGACAGGGGAACATGGCTACACCTTC CASRGTGEHGYTF
- TRBJ1-2 - TRBV4-2 TGTGCCAGCAGCCAAGATAACTCGGCTAACTATGGCTACACCTTC CASSQDNSANYGYTF
- TRBJ1-4 TRBD1 TRBV14 TGTGCCAGCAGTAGGACAGGGGGCGCTTGGGGTGAAAAACTGTTTTTT CASSRTGGAWGEKLFF
- TRBJ1-1 - TRBV5-5 TGTGCCAGCAGCCCTTCGACAGGGAACACTGAAGCTTTCTTT CASSPSTGNTEAFF
- TRBJ1-5 TRBD1 TRBV6-1 TGTGCCAGCACCCAAGGGGGACAGGGAAGTCAGCCCCAGCATTTT CASTQGGQGSQPQHF
once TRBJ1-1 - TRBV7-8 TGTGCCAGCAGCTTAGTCGGGCCAGGTCAGGGTGAAGCTTTCTTT CASSLVGPGQGEAFF
- TRBJ2-1 - TRBV5-6 TGTGCCAGCAGCTTCACCACAAACAATGAGCAGTTCTTC CASSFTTNNEQFF
- TRBJ2-1 TRBD1 TRBV6-5 TGTGCCAGCAGTCCCGGGACAGGGGAATACAATGAGCAGTTCTTC CASSPGTGEYNEQFF
- TRBJ2-1 TRBD2 TRBV12-5 TGTGCTAGTACCCACGGGGGGGCCTACAATGAGCAGTTCTTC CASTHGGAYNEQFF
once TRBJ2-6 TRBD1 TRBV5-4 TGTGCCAGCAGCTTACAGGGGCCTGGGGCCAACGTCCTGACTTTC CASSLQGPGANVLTF
- TRBJ2-7 - TRBV30 TGTGCCTGGGCCAGGGGTGGGGGCTCCTACGAGCAGTACTTC CAWARGGGSYEQYF
- TRBJ2-1 - TRBV2 TGTGCCAGCAGTGGAGAGGGTTACAATGAGCAGTTCTTC CASSGEGYNEQFF
once TRBJ2-2 - TRBV11-3 TGTGCCAGCAGCTTAGCTTCCGGGGACGGGGAGCTGTTTTTT CASSLASGDGELFF
- TRBJ1-2 TRBD1 TRBV6-5 TGTGCCAGCACCGACGGTCGGGACAGCAACTATGGCTACACCTTC CASTDGRDSNYGYTF
- TRBJ2-3 TRBD2 TRBV4-1 TGCGCCAGCAGCCTGGGACTAGCCTCAGATACGCAGTATTTT CASSLGLASDTQYF
- TRBJ2-1 - TRBV5-1 TGCGCCAGCGGGGAGCCTTACAATGAGCAGTTCTTC CASGEPYNEQFF
- TRBJ1-3 - TRBV4-3 TGCGCCAGCAGCCAAGATCTCCGCTCTGGAAACACCATATATTTT CASSQDLRSGNTIYF
- TRBJ2-7 - TRBV28 TGTGCCAGCAGTTTATCGGCAGACCACTACGAGCAGTACTTC CASSLSADHYEQYF
- TRBJ2-1 - TRBV27 TGTGCCAGCAGGACTTCCAATGAGCAGTTCTTC CASRTSNEQFF
- TRBJ2-1 TRBD1 TRBV28 TGTGCCAGCAGTTCACCGGGACAGTTCCATGAGCAGTTCTTC CASSSPGQFHEQFF
- TRBJ2-2 TRBD1 TRBV11-2 TGTGCCAGCAGTTCACTCAGGGGGCGGACCGGGGAGCTGTTTTTT CASSSLRGRTGELFF
- TRBJ2-7 - TRBV5-1 TGCGCCAGCAGCTTGGGACTAGAATTGGAGCAGTACTTC CASSLGLELEQYF
- TRBJ2-3 - TRBV5-6 TGTGCCAGCAGCTTGCCGGGAGCGGCAGATACGCAGTATTTT CASSLPGAADTQYF
- TRBJ2-7 TRBD1 TRBV5-1 TGCGCCAGCAGCTACGACCGGGACAGGGGCATCTACGAGCAGTACTTC CASSYDRDRGIYEQYF
- TRBJ2-3 TRBD2 TRBV9 TGTGCCAGCAGCCGGACTAGCGGGAGGCAGAATACGCAGTATTTT CASSRTSGRQNTQYF
- TRBJ1-5 - TRBV6-6 TGTGCCAGCAGTTCCTCTCGGGGCAATCAGCCCCAGCATTTT CASSSSRGNQPQHF
- TRBJ1-2 TRBD1 TRBV5-1 TGCGCCAGCAGCCTGGGGACAGGGACACCTCATGGCTACACCTTC CASSLGTGTPHGYTF
- TRBJ2-7 - TRBV27 TGTGCCAGCAGTTTATTATGGAGGGGGACAGTGAGCTCCTACGAGCAGTACTTC CASSLLWRGTVSSYEQYF
- TRBJ1-2 - TRBV5-6 TGTGCCAGCAGCCCACCCGGGGTTACCTTTAACTATGGCTACACCTTC CASSPPGVTFNYGYTF
- TRBJ2-5 - TRBV6-1 TGTGCCAGCAGTGAATCGGGGGGCGCGAGAGAGACCCAGTACTTC CASSESGGARETQYF
- TRBJ1-1 TRBD1 TRBV7-2 TGTGCCAGCAGCCGCTCCGGGACAGGGGTTGGGGACACTGAAGCTTTCTTT CASSRSGTGVGDTEAFF
- TRBJ2-3 TRBD2 TRBV7-6 TGTGCCAGCAGCTTAGTAGGGGGGACTAGCGTCGATACGCAGTATTTT CASSLVGGTSVDTQYF
- TRBJ1-1 TRBD1 TRBV19 TGTGCCAGTAGTATCAACAGGGGGCCGAGCACTGAAGCTTTCTTT CASSINRGPSTEAFF
few TRBJ2-1 - TRBV27 TGTGCCAGCAGTTTAGGAGCTAGCAGATACAATGAGCAGTTCTTC CASSLGASRYNEQFF
- TRBJ2-5 TRBD1 TRBV30 TGTGCCTGGGGCCCGGACAGGGTCCAAGAGACCCAGTACTTC CAWGPDRVQETQYF
few TRBJ1-3 TRBD1 TRBV6-5 TGTGCCAGCAGTGGGACAGGGAGTATGTCGAACACCATATATTTT CASSGTGSMSNTIYF
- TRBJ1-3 - TRBV5-1 TGCGCCAGCAGCTTAGGACCAGCGGAGTCTGGAAACACCATATATTTT CASSLGPAESGNTIYF
- TRBJ2-7 - TRBV6-6 TGTGCCAGCAGTTACTCAGCAGGGAAGCGATCCTACGAGCAGTACTTC CASSYSAGKRSYEQYF
once TRBJ2-4 TRBD1 TRBV5-1 TGCGCCAGCAGCCTAAACAGGGGGCTAGCCAAAAACATTCAGTACTTC CASSLNRGLAKNIQYF
- TRBJ1-1 TRBD1 TRBV6-5 TGTGCCAGCAGCTCCCTGGGCAGGGGGGTTGAAGCTTTCTTT CASSSLGRGVEAFF
- TRBJ1-5 - TRBV5-1 TGCGCCAGCAGCTCCGACGCCGGAGATAGCAATCAGCCCCAGCATTTT CASSSDAGDSNQPQHF
once TRBJ1-4 - TRBV11-2 TGTGCCAGCAGCTTAAGGGGGGGCGCAGAAAAACTGTTTTTT CASSLRGGAEKLFF
- TRBJ2-1 TRBD1 TRBV19 TGTGCCAGTAGTGTCAGACAGGGGTCCTACAATGAGCAGTTCTTC CASSVRQGSYNEQFF
- TRBJ2-5 - TRBV7-2 TGTGCCAGCAGCCCCTCGAGCGGAGTAGGGGAGACCCAGTACTTC CASSPSSGVGETQYF
few TRBJ1-5 - TRBV5-6 TGTGCCAGCAGCGGCGGACAGAAAAAACCCCAGCATTTT CASSGGQKKPQHF
- TRBJ1-4 TRBD1 TRBV2 TGTGCCAGCATCCGGACAGGGCGCCCTGCAACTAATGAAAAACTGTTTTTT CASIRTGRPATNEKLFF